This paragraph covers one TCR beta chain sequence. This clone's antigen is unknown. It has no much larger one-base neighbor in the sample; base qualities were not kept. The data were obtained in a study of OX40 agonist ivuxolimab in advanced cancers. For the study in its entirety: Ivuxolimab was an agonistic, fully human IgG2 monoclonal antibody directed against OX40 (CD134), a costimulatory receptor. Intravenous ivuxolimab was administered to patients every 2 weeks at six dose levels: 0.01, 0.1, 0.3, 1.5, 3 and 10 mg/kg. Of the approximately 54 patients in dose escalation, approximately 20 had hepatocellular carcinoma, roughly 15 had melanoma, 9 had renal cell carcinoma and 9 had head and neck cancer. The dose-escalation cohort was around 83% male with a mean age of about 54 years, ranging from roughly 20 to 80. Prior anti-PD-1, anti-PD-L1 or anti-CTLA-4 therapy was permitted, and approximately 40% of dose-escalation patients had received checkpoint inhibitors. Partial responses occurred in three dose-escalation patients: two with cutaneous melanoma and one with hepatocellular carcinoma. Peripheral TCRbeta sequencing aimed to test whether ivuxolimab altered TCR sequence diversity and caused clonal T-cell expansion. The paper reports the monotherapy dose-escalation portion (N of about 47 patients) of the phase I ivuxolimab trial. General conclusions and limits of the study: In partial responders in the 0.1-3.0 mg/kg groups, normalized peripheral clonal expansion was found to be among the lowest, especially among CD8+ T cells. Low levels of normalized T-cell clonal expansion were also shown by some nonresponding patients. The antigen specificity of the peripheral T cells that underwent clonal expansion was not determined. After ivuxolimab, more expanded clones were found on average in CD8+ T cells than in CD4+ T cells. Clonal expansion of both CD4+ and CD8+ blood T cells was observed from baseline to week 6 at doses 0.1 to 3.0 mg/kg.

Patients with a history of autoimmune disease or receiving systemic immunosuppression were excluded from the trial. Peripheral blood for TCR sequencing was drawn from every dose cohort at baseline, at cycle 4 day 1 and at cycle 7 day 1. The samples were taken from a phase I, first-in-human, multicenter, open-label dose-escalation trial of ivuxolimab. Adults with locally advanced or metastatic melanoma, renal cell carcinoma, hepatocellular carcinoma or head and neck squamous cell carcinoma were enrolled in the trial. Before TCR sequencing, CD4+ and CD8+ T cells were separately sorted from peripheral blood. The germline V gene yields MDHEN for CDR1 and SYDVKM for CDR2. V is reduced by 6 bases and J by 4 bases, leaving a spacing of 6 bases between them. Taken from cysteine to phenylalanine, the CDR3 has 12 residues. Solely the CDR3 DNA is kept, with 36 bases framed from the first base. To sequence the TCRbeta CDR3 region, genomic DNA was isolated from the sorted cells. TCRbeta CDR3 regions were sequenced using the immunoSEQ Assay. TCRdb limited this immuneACCESS table to in-frame rearrangements with V and J called. A share of clones is missing; checked studies link under half to unresolved V genes, and the rest is unexplained. Across this sample there are over 55,000 clones, with about 90% seen only once. The ten largest clones capture less than 2% of the sample.

The starting material was CD4+ or CD8+ T cells sorted from blood, obtained in a trial of the OX40 agonist ivuxolimab. The clonotype comes from an adult with an advanced solid tumor such as melanoma, head and neck, liver or kidney cancer. Here the chain combines TRBV28 and TRBJ2-2; no D gene call is confident. The CDR3 is CASSLLTGELFF. The nucleotides are TGTGCCAGCAGCCTCCTCACCGGGGAGCTGTTTTTT.